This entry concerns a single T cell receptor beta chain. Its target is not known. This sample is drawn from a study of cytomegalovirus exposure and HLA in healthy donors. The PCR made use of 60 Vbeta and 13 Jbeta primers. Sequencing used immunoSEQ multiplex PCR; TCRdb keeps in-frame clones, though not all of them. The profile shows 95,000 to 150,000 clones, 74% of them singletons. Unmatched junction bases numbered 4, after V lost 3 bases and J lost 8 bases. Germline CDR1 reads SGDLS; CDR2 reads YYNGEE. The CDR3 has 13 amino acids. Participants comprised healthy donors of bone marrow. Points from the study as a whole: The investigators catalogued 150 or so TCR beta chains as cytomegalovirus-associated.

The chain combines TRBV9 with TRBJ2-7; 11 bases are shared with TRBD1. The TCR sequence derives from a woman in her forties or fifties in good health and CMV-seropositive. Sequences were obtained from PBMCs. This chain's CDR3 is CASSAGQGDQQYF. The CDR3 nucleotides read TGTGCCAGCAGCGCGGGACAGGGGGATCAGCAGTACTTC.